These 19 T cell receptor beta chains were all obtained from the same sample, sequenced in a study of CD8 T cells in Susac syndrome. About 0.5 to 1 ug RNA was reverse transcribed with random hexamers. Each CDR3 protein gets one entry after TCRdb re-called the immunoSEQ multiplex PCR reads with MiXCR. The profile shows tens of thousands of distinct CDR3 sequences, 90% to 95% of them singletons. Sample: CD8+ T cells from PBMCs. Receptors were obtained from a human donor with multiple sclerosis.

V is TRBV7-9 and J is TRBJ2-2; D remains ambiguous. Germline loops: CDR1 SEHNR, CDR2 FQNEAQ (reference sequence). V lost 3 bases and J 1 base, leaving 12 bases between the germline ends. This CDR3 region has 16 residues. CDR3 sequence (DNA): TGTGCCAGCAGCTTGGATTGGCGCGGGAACACCGGGGAGCTGTTTTTT. Its protein is CASSLDWRGNTGELFF.

This clonotype came up a few times. The chain links TRBV6-2 or TRBV6-3 to TRBJ2-7; 7 bases map to TRBD1. The CDR3 is 16 amino acids. The J segment lost 6 bases and the V segment lost 1 base, leaving 12 bases of the junction unmatched. From germline, CDR1 is MNHEY and CDR2 SVGEGT. CDR3 sequence reads: CASSYYVWTGASEQYF. CDR3 bases: TGTGCCAGCAGTTACTACGTTTGGACAGGAGCCTCCGAGCAGTACTTC.

The chain has TRBV28 and TRBJ2-7; 7 nucleotides match TRBD2. Germline loops: CDR1 MDHEN, CDR2 SYDVKM. V shed 6 bases and J 5 bases; nucleotides not matched to a gene: 13. CDR3 length: 15 residues. The CDR3 region has the DNA TGTGCCAGCAGCCTATGGGGGAGCGGGATAAACGAGCAGTACTTC. Protein: CASSLWGSGINEQYF.

The chain combines TRBV20-1 with TRBJ2-1; 9 positions match TRBD2. V gave up 1 base and J gave up 7 bases; unmatched junction bases: 8. Germline lookup yields CDR1 DFQATT and CDR2 SNEGSKA (reference sequence). CDR3 length: 15 residues. In DNA, the CDR3 is TGCAGTGCTAGAGTGATTGCGGGGGGGCCGAATGAGCAGTTCTTC. Translated, it gives CSARVIAGGPNEQFF.

This clonotype has a single count. This chain connects TRBV20-1 to TRBJ2-7; D assignment may be TRBD1 or TRBD2 (6 bases each). V was clipped by 0 bases and J by 3 bases, with 15 bases between them. From germline, CDR1 is DFQATT and CDR2 SNEGSKA (reference sequence). This CDR3 comprises 15 residues. The CDR3 DNA is TGCAGTGCTAGAGATCTCGGGGGCAAGGGCTACGAGCAGTACTTC. Residues: CSARDLGGKGYEQYF.

The chain links TRBV7-2 to TRBJ2-5, with 8 nucleotides matching TRBD1. The CDR3 covers 14 residues. The trim removed 1 base at V and 5 bases at J, leaving 3 bases unmatched. Per germline, CDR1 SGHTA and CDR2 FQGNSA. CDR3: CASSLGQGLETQYF. For the CDR3, the DNA is TGTGCCAGCAGCTTAGGACAGGGGTTGGAGACCCAGTACTTC.

This rearrangement joins TRBV20-1 to TRBJ2-7, with TRBD2 matching 13 bases. Trimming removed 4 bases from V and 0 bases from J; junction bases left unmatched: 6. The length of the CDR3 is 16 residues. Per germline, CDR1 DFQATT and CDR2 SNEGSKA (reference sequence). CDR3 amino acids: CSANPGTSGASYEQYF. In DNA, the CDR3 is TGCAGTGCTAATCCTGGGACTAGCGGGGCCTCCTACGAGCAGTACTTC.

The chain uses TRBV13 and TRBJ2-7, with D possibly matching TRBD1 (5 bases). The CDR3 loop spans 13 amino acids. V lost 2 bases and J lost 1, with 6 bases in between. Germline CDR1 PRHDT, CDR2 FYEKMQ (reference sequence). The CDR3 sequence: CASSLPGSYEQYF. The CDR3 region has the DNA TGTGCCAGCAGCTTACCAGGGTCCTACGAGCAGTACTTC. The full variable domain, completed using reference TRBV13 and TRBJ2-7, is AAGVIQSPRHLIKEKRETATLKCYPIPRHDTVYWYQQGPGQDPQFLISFYEKMQSDKGSIPDRFSAQQFSDYHSELNMSSLELGDSALYFCASSLPGSYEQYFGPGTRLTVT.

V usage is TRBV19 and J usage is TRBJ1-1; D unclear. Germline V CDR1 and CDR2: LNHDA, SQIVND (reference sequence). Trimming took 4 bases from V and 0 from J, leaving 3 bases between them. The CDR3 has 12 amino acids. In DNA form, the CDR3 reads TGTGCCAGTAGTACCGTGAACACTGAAGCTTTCTTT. Residues: CASSTVNTEAFF.

This rearrangement joins TRBV7-9 to TRBJ2-4; D is ambiguous. The germline V and J ends were trimmed by 3 bases and 0 bases, with 12 bases remaining between them. Germline CDR1 reads SEHNR; CDR2 reads FQNEAQ (reference sequence). The CDR3 length is 16 residues. This CDR3 reads CASSFENSLAKNIQYF. The CDR3 bases are TGTGCCAGCAGCTTTGAGAACAGTCTAGCCAAAAACATTCAGTACTTC.

This chain connects TRBV4-1 to TRBJ2-1, with a tentative D call TRBD1 (6 bases). The CDR3 loop spans 17 amino acids. CDR1 MGHRA and CDR2 YSYEKL come from the germline V gene. Between the trimmed V and J ends, which lost 0 bases and 4 bases, there was a span of 16 bases. The CDR3 reads CASSQDGVGQGYNEQFF. The CDR3, as DNA: TGCGCCAGCAGCCAAGATGGGGTCGGGCAGGGGTACAATGAGCAGTTCTTC.

This chain connects TRBV28 to TRBJ1-1; 12 bases are shared with TRBD1. V shed 6 bases and J 4 bases; nucleotides not matched to a gene: 6. Germline CDR1 MDHEN, CDR2 SYDVKM. The CDR3 length is 15 residues. For the CDR3, the DNA is TGTGCCAGCAGCCCCGGGACAGGGGGCTCCACTGAAGCTTTCTTT. Translating gives CASSPGTGGSTEAFF.

The chain joins TRBV6-2 or TRBV6-3 to TRBJ2-7, with 11 bases lining up with TRBD1. CDR1 is MNHEY and CDR2 is SVGEGT in the germline V gene. The CDR3 is made up of 13 amino acids. The ends lost 8 bases at V and 2 bases at J; junction bases unmatched: 2. CDR3 loop: CASRTGGAYEQYF. The CDR3 nucleotides read TGTGCCAGCCGGACAGGGGGCGCCTACGAGCAGTACTTC.

The rearrangement uses TRBV5-4 and TRBJ2-3; 8 nucleotides agree with TRBD2. The CDR3 spans 18 residues. Losses at the gene ends were 0 bases for V and 2 bases for J; bases not matched to a gene: 11. Germline lookup yields CDR1 SGHNT and CDR2 YYREEE (reference sequence). CDR3 protein: CASSLDALAGGLTDTQYF. CDR3 DNA sequence: TGTGCCAGCAGCTTGGATGCTCTAGCGGGTGGACTCACAGATACGCAGTATTTT.

The rearrangement links TRBV27 to TRBJ1-4; 9 nucleotides line up with TRBD1. V trimming: 7 bases; J trimming: 3 bases; junction bases outside the gene matches: 3. Per the germline V gene, CDR1 is MNHEY and CDR2 is SMNVEV (reference sequence). There are 14 residues in the CDR3. CDR3 nucleotides: TGTGCCAGCACCCACAGGGGGCCTAATGAAAAACTGTTTTTT. Protein product: CASTHRGPNEKLFF.

This chain joins TRBV20-1 and TRBJ2-3; 10 bases are a match to TRBD2. V shed 1 base and J 5 bases; nucleotides not matched to a gene: 9. The CDR3 runs to 16 residues. CDR1 is DFQATT and CDR2 is SNEGSKA in the germline V gene (reference sequence). The CDR3 nucleotides are TGCAGTGCTAGAGGGAGAGCGGGAGGGCCTTTAGATACGCAGTATTTT. This encodes CSARGRAGGPLDTQYF.

The chain uses TRBV6-5 and TRBJ1-5; D unclear. The germline V and J ends were trimmed by 5 bases and 10 bases, with 12 bases remaining between them. Germline CDR1 MNHEY, CDR2 SVGAGI. This CDR3 comprises 12 residues. CDR3 amino acids: CASSHGEVPQHF. CDR3 in DNA: TGTGCCAGCAGTCACGGGGAGGTTCCCCAGCATTTT.

This clonotype was found once. V usage is TRBV5-4 and J usage is TRBJ2-7; a weak D match, TRBD1 (5 bases). The V gene's germline CDR1 is SGHNT and CDR2 YYREEE (reference sequence). The CDR3 totals 14 residues. Trimming took off 0 bases at V and 2 bases at J, with 9 bases between the two ends. This CDR3 is CASSLEGQPYEQYF. The DNA for the CDR3 is TGTGCCAGCAGCTTGGAAGGACAACCCTACGAGCAGTACTTC.

The chain is built from TRBV4-1 and TRBJ2-7; TRBD1 might be the D (6 bases). The CDR3 is 15 amino acids. The germline V gene has CDR1 MGHRA and CDR2 YSYEKL. Trimming took off 0 bases at V and 2 bases at J, with 11 bases between the two ends. The CDR3 DNA is TGCGCCAGCAGCCAAGAAGACAGGCCGCCCTACGAGCAGTACTTC. Encoded protein: CASSQEDRPPYEQYF.